Below are 14 T cell receptor beta chains sequenced from a single sample in a study of T cells after yellow fever vaccination (dated by TCRdb to the late 2010s). Library construction relied on 5' RACE. Sequencer: Illumina NovaSeq 6000. TCRdb reanalyzed the raw reads on its own, using fastp at Q25 for trimming and MiXCR for clone calling, and kept in-frame beta chains. Here each entry gathers all rows of one CDR3 protein and keeps the most common genes and DNA. The sample has about 340,000 distinct CDR3 sequences on record, approximately 13% of them singletons. 3% to 4% of the sample belongs to the ten largest clones. This specimen's treatment or condition label, interpreted: live attenuated yellow fever vaccine strain. The sample was CD4+ T cells sorted from PBMCs, taken 15 days after the yellow fever booster vaccination. Every receptor here comes from a man aged 18 to 29 who received the YFV17D yellow fever vaccine.

The V and J genes are TRBV9 and TRBJ2-1; no firm D call. CDR3 length equals 12 residues. Germline V gives CDR1 SGDLS, CDR2 YYNGEE. The V end lost 0 bases, the J end lost 8 bases, and 6 bases lay between the germline ends. CDR3 in DNA: TGTGCCAGCAGCGTAGACCGGGATGAGCAGTTCTTC. This encodes CASSVDRDEQFF.

This clonotype has a count of ten or more. This chain uses TRBV11-3 with TRBJ2-3, with 11 bases identical to TRBD2. Per germline, CDR1 SGHNT and CDR2 YENEEA. Unmatched junction bases numbered 2, after V lost 3 bases and J lost 0 bases. The CDR3 is made up of 16 amino acids. In nucleotides, the CDR3 is TGTGCCAGCAGCTTGGGACTAGCGGAAAGCACAGATACGCAGTATTTT. This translates into CASSLGLAESTDTQYF.

This clonotype was detected many times. The J gene is TRBJ2-3, the V gene TRBV25-1, with 7 bases aligning to TRBD2. Germline V gene sequence: CDR1 MGHDK, CDR2 SYGVNS. With V trimmed by 4 bases and J by 5 bases, 3 bases remained unmatched. The CDR3 has 13 residues. The CDR3 sequence: CASSVREGDTQYF. The CDR3 DNA is TGTGCCAGCAGTGTCAGGGAGGGAGATACGCAGTATTTT.

Only a few counts were recorded for this clonotype. The chain recombines TRBV5-1 with TRBJ1-3; 7 positions match TRBD1. The ends lost 4 bases at V and 0 bases at J; junction bases unmatched: 10. Germline CDR1 and CDR2: SGHRS and YFSETQ. The CDR3 consists of 17 residues. The CDR3 DNA is TGCGCCAGCAGCGCCACCGGGACAGCCGTCTCTGGAAACACCATATATTTT. Translated: CASSATGTAVSGNTIYF.

This clonotype turned up a few times. The chain has TRBV14 and TRBJ2-7, with 7 positions matching TRBD1. Germline CDR1 SGHDN, CDR2 FVKESK. V lost 3 bases, J lost 4 bases, and 6 bases stayed unmatched. The CDR3 covers 14 residues. CDR3 sequence (DNA): TGTGCCAGCAGCCATTGGGACAGAGAATACGAGCAGTACTTC. It codes for CASSHWDREYEQYF. The full variable domain, completed using reference TRBV14 and TRBJ2-7, is EAGVTQFPSHSVIEKGQTVTLRCDPISGHDNLYWYRRVMGKEIKFLLHFVKESKQDESGMPNNRFLAERTGGTYSTLKVQPAELEDSGVYFCASSHWDREYEQYFGPGTRLTVT.

This clonotype came up a few times. The chain combines TRBV19 with TRBJ1-4; D perhaps matches TRBD1 (6 bases). CDR1 is LNHDA and CDR2 is SQIVND in the germline V gene (reference sequence). With 9 bases removed from V and 4 bases from J, the gap between germline ends came to 18 bases. CDR3 length equals 15 residues. CDR3 sequence: CASNDRTALNEKLFF. CDR3 sequence (DNA): TGTGCCAGCAACGACAGGACCGCGCTTAATGAAAAACTGTTTTTT. Filled out from reference TRBV19 and TRBJ1-4, the complete variable domain reads DGGITQSPKYLFRKEGQNVTLSCEQNLNHDAMYWYRQDPGQGLRLIYYSQIVNDFQKGDIAEGYSVSREKKESFPLTVTSAQKNPTAFYLCASNDRTALNEKLFFGSGTQLSVL.

This rearrangement joins TRBV5-1 to TRBJ1-1; 7 bases align to TRBD1. The CDR3 length is 14 residues. The germline V gene has CDR1 SGHRS and CDR2 YFSETQ. The junction had 3 bases not matched to a gene; V was cut back by 3 bases and J by 1 base. The CDR3 DNA follows: TGCGCCAGCAGCTCGGACAGGCAGAACACTGAAGCTTTCTTT. It is translated as CASSSDRQNTEAFF.

The sample holds many counts of this clonotype. The chain joins TRBV7-2 to TRBJ2-1, with 12 bases matching TRBD2. Germline CDR1 is SGHTA and CDR2 is FQGNSA. This CDR3 region has 18 residues. The V and J ends lost 0 bases and 6 bases, in that order; junction bases with no gene match: 9. In DNA form, the CDR3 reads TGTGCCAGCAGCTTAGCGCGAGCTAGCGGGGGGGCGGGCAATGAGCAGTTCTTC. Translated: CASSLARASGGAGNEQFF.

The CDR3 sequence: CASSHLAGGNNEQFF. CDR3 coding DNA: TGTGCCAGCAGCCATCTAGCGGGGGGGAACAATGAGCAGTTCTTC. The rearrangement links TRBV6-5 to TRBJ2-1, with 12 nucleotides matching TRBD2. The CDR3 consists of 15 residues. The trim removed 6 bases at V and 5 bases at J, leaving 5 bases unmatched. Looked up from germline, CDR1 is MNHEY and CDR2 is SVGAGI.

This clonotype was counted once. The chain uses TRBV12-3 or TRBV12-4 and TRBJ1-2; D remains ambiguous. The V gene lost 2 bases and the J gene lost 8 bases, with 9 bases spanning the gap. The CDR3 is made up of 12 amino acids. The CDR3 DNA is TGTGCCAGCAGTTTACCCGGGCGCGGCTACACCTTC. Amino acid sequence: CASSLPGRGYTF.

This clonotype was found a few times. The rearrangement joins TRBV6-5 to TRBJ2-7; 7 nucleotides match TRBD1. This CDR3 comprises 15 residues. Germline V CDR1 and CDR2: MNHEY, SVGAGI. Trimming cost V 4 bases and J 5 bases; bases outside gene matches: 11. CDR3 sequence reads: CASSSLREGGNEQYV. The CDR3 bases are TGTGCCAGCAGTTCACTCCGGGAAGGGGGCAACGAGCAGTACGTC.

The gene calls are TRBV28 and TRBJ1-2; a weak D match, TRBD1 (6 bases). Trimming took 3 bases from V and 1 from J, leaving 9 bases between them. Germline V gene sequence: CDR1 MDHEN, CDR2 SYDVKM. This CDR3 comprises 14 residues. CDR3 DNA sequence: TGTGCCAGCAGTTTCTTAGGGGGTAACTATGGCTACACCTTC. Protein: CASSFLGGNYGYTF.

The V and J genes are TRBV4-1 and TRBJ2-4, with a weak D call TRBD2 (5 bases). This CDR3 spans 15 amino acids. Germline values: CDR1 MGHRA, CDR2 YSYEKL. Trimming left V 8 bases short and J 0 bases short, with 14 bases between. The CDR3 loop is CASGPGVLAKNIQYF. CDR3 DNA: TGCGCCAGCGGGCCCGGGGTACTAGCCAAAAACATTCAGTACTTC.

The DNA for the CDR3 is TGTGCCAGCAGTCAGTCTCAGGGGTCTGATCAGCCCCAGCATTTT. Amino acid sequence: CASSQSQGSDQPQHF. The chain carries TRBV6-2 or TRBV6-3 and TRBJ1-5, with a weak D call TRBD1 (6 bases). The CDR3 sequence is 15 residues long. Germline loops: CDR1 MNHEY, CDR2 SVGEGT. Trimming removed 5 bases from V and 5 bases from J, with 16 bases in between.